The clone carrying this TCR beta chain was observed many times. What it binds is not known. This sample is drawn from a study of regulatory T cells in long-lasting Graves disease. Study overall: Antithyroid drug intake by newly diagnosed Graves' patients had lasted under 3 months.

Time point specified: newly diagnosed GD, antithyroid drugs for less than 3 months. Making the TCR library involved RNA that had been extracted from PBMCs. Germline CDR1 and CDR2: LNHNV and YYDKDF (reference sequence). This CDR3 has 19 residues. Germline trimming cut 1 base from V and 2 bases from J; bases unmatched to any gene: 11. Study-wide results and caveats: Clonotypes that were public and shared totalled a few thousand in persistent patients versus roughly 1,000 in new patients. Patients with persistent disease showed a bias toward TRBV28, TRBJ1-2 and TRBJ2-5.

Through Arm-PCR of CDR3 regions and iRepertoire HTBI primers, TCR beta libraries were built. TCRdb re-derived calls from the multiplex PCR reads in MiXCR, one entry per CDR3 protein. The sample holds roughly 220,000 distinct CDR3 sequences, about 16% seen once. This clonotype originated in a female donor with Graves disease. The source was peripheral blood mononuclear cells (PBMCs), collected at new diagnosis, from a patient treated with antithyroid drugs. The chain is built from TRBV15 and TRBJ2-2; the match to TRBD1 covers 9 bases. The CDR3 nucleotides read TGTGCCACCAGCAGAGCTCCGGATTGGGGACAGGGTAACACCGGGGAGCTGTTTTTT. Amino acid sequence: CATSRAPDWGQGNTGELFF.